This T cell receptor beta chain was captured in a study of cytomegalovirus exposure and HLA in healthy donors. PCR involved 60 Vbeta and 13 Jbeta primers. Repertoires were generated with immunoSEQ multiplex PCR, while TCRdb's copy carries only in-frame clones and drops some. The sample contains tens of thousands of clones, roughly 67% of which appear only once. The CDR3 has 14 residues. CDR1 is SNHLY and CDR2 is FYNNEI in the germline V gene. The V end was cut by 4 bases, the J end by 2 bases, with 11 bases between. The donors were healthy bone marrow donors. The TCR originated in a man between 35 and 55 years old in good health and CMV-seropositive. Input material: PBMCs. The chain carries TRBV2 and TRBJ1-2; a weak D match, TRBD1 (6 bases). In nucleotides, the CDR3 is TGTGCCAGCAGTGCACGCGGGGGCAACTATGGCTACACCTTC. As protein: CASSARGGNYGYTF.